One sample yielded the 5 T cell receptor beta chains listed below, sequenced in a study of neoadjuvant nivolumab and ipilimumab in lung cancer. Method: immunoSEQ multiplex PCR; TCRdb's copy keeps in-frame clones and lacks some. Here the sample spans 25,000 to 30,000 clones, 83% being singletons. Sequencing used tumor tissue, obtained after neoadjuvant nivolumab, alone or with ipilimumab, at or shortly before surgery. The receptor source for this set is an adult with non-small cell lung cancer.

V is TRBV30 and J is TRBJ2-2, with a possible D match to TRBD2 (6 bases). The ends were cut back, 4 bases at V and 1 base at J, with 13 bases in the middle. Per the germline V gene, CDR1 is GTSNPN and CDR2 is SVGIG (reference sequence). CDR3 size: 15 residues. CDR3 nucleotides: TGTGCCTGGACCCGGGGGATAGGGAACACCGGGGAGCTGTTTTTT. This encodes CAWTRGIGNTGELFF.

The gene calls are TRBV5-1 and TRBJ2-1, with 9 bases matching TRBD1. The CDR3 extends over 16 amino acids. V shed 0 bases and J 5 bases; nucleotides not matched to a gene: 6. Per germline, CDR1 SGHRS and CDR2 YFSETQ. As DNA, the CDR3 is TGCGCCAGCAGCTTGGAGAGGACAGGGGTGGACAATGAGCAGTTCTTC. Translated, it gives CASSLERTGVDNEQFF.

This clone came up once. The rearrangement uses TRBV18 and TRBJ2-1; the D gene is possibly TRBD2 (5 bases). The CDR3 covers 16 residues. Germline V gene sequence: CDR1 KGHSH, CDR2 LQKENI. The V end lost 2 bases, the J end lost 0 bases, and 11 bases lay between the germline ends. The CDR3 region has the DNA TGTGCCAGCTCACCAGGGCAGGACTCCTCCTACAATGAGCAGTTCTTC. Residues: CASSPGQDSSYNEQFF.

This clone came up a few times. The J gene is TRBJ1-1, the V gene TRBV18, with 8 bases identical to TRBD1. V lost 3 bases to trimming and J lost 4 bases; unmatched junction nucleotides: 10. There are 16 residues in the CDR3. Germline V gene sequence: CDR1 KGHSH, CDR2 LQKENI. The CDR3 region is CASSPAGAGGITEAFF. CDR3 nucleotide sequence: TGTGCCAGCTCACCCGCGGGGGCAGGGGGCATCACTGAAGCTTTCTTT.

J is TRBJ1-2 and V is TRBV5-1; TRBD1 aligns across 9 bases. The germline gives CDR1 SGHRS, CDR2 YFSETQ. The V and J ends lost 1 base and 8 bases, in that order; junction bases with no gene match: 15. The CDR3 has 17 residues. This CDR3 is CASSLRSMGQGNNGYTF. The CDR3, as DNA: TGCGCCAGCAGCTTGAGGAGTATGGGACAGGGCAATAACGGCTACACCTTC.